This TCR beta chain was sequenced in a study of control samples from healthy donors and cancer patients. The CDR3 is 15 amino acids. V lost 0 bases to trimming and J lost 5 bases, with 11 bases between them. CDR1 SGHRS and CDR2 YFSETQ come from the germline V gene. Assay: immunoSEQ multiplex PCR; the TCRdb copy retains only in-frame clones and omits some. The top ten hold about 7% of the sample, which has about 110,000 clones, around four fifths seen once. Sequencing input: blood. The clonotype was recovered from a man between 18 and 29 years old in good health. V usage is TRBV5-1 and J usage is TRBJ2-2, with D uncertain. CDR3 coding DNA: TGCGCCAGCAGCTTGGACCCCAGGAGTACCGGGGAGCTGTTTTTT. It specifies CASSLDPRSTGELFF.